This TCR beta chain is drawn from a study of T cells in Graves' hyperthyroidism and ophthalmopathy. Study observations and caveats: Through a model of 13 V-J features, ophthalmopathy was separated from stable hyperthyroidism. Appearing also in blood were most of the thyroid clonotypes expanded above 0.001.

This clonotype was seen ten or more times. The antigen is not known. The cohort's ophthalmopathy patients, a group with duration under 3 months, had a Clinical Activity Score of at least 3 and a NOSPECS grade of at least 4. Lactation, pregnancy, other autoimmune disease or uncontrolled infection excluded patients. Trimming removed 2 bases from V and 5 bases from J, with 5 bases in between. This CDR3 spans 13 amino acids. Germline CDR1 and CDR2: SGHKS and YYEKEE (reference sequence). Researchers amplified the TCR beta CDR3 regions from RNA transcripts. HTBI primers were used for first-round RT-PCR of the TCR CDR3. TCRdb reanalysed the multiplex PCR reads using MiXCR and keeps one entry per CDR3 protein. This sample has about 380,000 distinct CDR3 sequences; 13% to 15% occur once, and the top ten carry roughly a fifth.

The sequenced sample was blood. This clonotype was sampled from a woman aged 25 to 39 with Graves' ophthalmopathy. The V call is TRBV5-5, the J call TRBJ1-6, with D possibly matching TRBD1 (5 bases). CDR3 nucleotide sequence: TGTGCCAGCAGCTTCAGGGATAATTCACCCCTCCACTTT. Its protein product is CASSFRDNSPLHF.